The clone carrying this T cell receptor beta chain was detected ten times or more. The time point here: newly diagnosed GD, antithyroid drugs for less than 3 months. PBMC-extracted RNA yielded the TCR library. CDR3 length equals 16 residues. Germline-derived CDR1 and CDR2 are MDHEN and SYDVKM. V shed 9 bases and J shed 0 bases, with 21 bases lying between them. The data originate from a study of regulatory T cells in long-lasting Graves disease. The TCR beta library used iRepertoire HTBI primers with Arm-PCR amplification of CDR3. TCRdb fed the multiplex PCR reads into MiXCR, producing one record per CDR3 protein. The sample lists about 620,000 distinct CDR3 sequences; around 17% were seen once. The same specimen was also included in a second study, on T cells in Graves' hyperthyroidism and ophthalmopathy. That publication notes: Aged 18 to 65, the patients had hyperthyroidism that was newly diagnosed and had lasted under 2 months. Most expanded thyroid clonotypes above 0.001 recurred in blood.

This chain joins TRBV28 and TRBJ2-7; no clear D gene. Here the sequenced sample was peripheral blood mononuclear cells (PBMCs), taken at new diagnosis, from a patient treated with antithyroid drugs. The receptor was isolated from a woman younger than 45 with Graves disease. The CDR3 sequence: CASQPFPGGLSYEQYF. The CDR3 DNA follows: TGTGCCAGTCAACCTTTTCCCGGCGGCCTCTCCTACGAGCAGTACTTC. The full variable domain, rest sourced from reference TRBV28 and TRBJ2-7, is DVKVTQSSRYLVKRTGEKVFLECVQDMDHENMFWYRQDPGLGLRLIYFSYDVKMKEKGDIPEGYSVSREKKERFSLILESASTNQTSMYLCASQPFPGGLSYEQYFGPGTRLTVT.